Described below is a single TCR beta chain sequence and its context. The antigen remains undetermined. This record belongs to a study of cytomegalovirus exposure and HLA in healthy donors. Broader study findings: Confirmation in vitro established that a few CMV-associated chains were specific for CMV antigens.

The validation cohort, a group of around 130 subjects, included the donors and was separate from the roughly 620-subject first cohort. Data came from immunoSEQ multiplex PCR; TCRdb stores just in-frame clones and leaves some out. The data contain about 120,000 clones, approximately 87% of them singletons. The sample comprised PBMCs. This receptor was identified in a woman aged 25 to 39 in good health and CMV-seronegative.

CDR3 in DNA: TGCGCCAGCAGCTTGGAATCCGGGACTAGCGGACAAGAGACCCAGTACTTC. Translation gives CASSLESGTSGQETQYF. V usage is TRBV5-1 and J usage is TRBJ2-5; 11 bases line up with TRBD2. The CDR3 has 17 residues. J lost 2 bases, V lost 0 bases, and 6 bases had no gene match. Germline CDR1 and CDR2: SGHRS and YFSETQ.